This TCR beta chain was recorded in a study of technical replicates of blood from a few donors. Germline CDR1 and CDR2: MNHEY and SMNVEV (reference sequence). J was trimmed by 3 bases and V by 5 bases; bases with no gene match: 9. This CDR3 spans 15 amino acids. Profiling relied on immunoSEQ multiplex PCR, and the TCRdb table lists in-frame clones only, not all of them. The data hold more than 65,000 clones, with 90% to 95% observed a single time. V gene TRBV27 combines with J gene TRBJ2-7, with TRBD1 matching 8 bases. The TCR sequence derives from a human donor in good health. The sequenced sample consisted of T cells isolated from PBMCs. The CDR3 protein is CASSLRQGKYYEQYF. CDR3 DNA: TGTGCCAGCAGTCTCCGACAGGGGAAATACTACGAGCAGTACTTC.